The T cell receptor (beta chain) described here comes from a study of T cell repertoires in cytomegalovirus infection. Study at large: In public TCR beta signatures, there were indications of both CMV infection and matching HLA type. Points from the study as a whole: HLA-C-restricted CMV-specific TCR beta clonotypes prevailed in the ex vivo response. Cumulative frequency of public TCR beta families picked out carriers of CMV plus the relevant HLA.

This clonotype showed up many times. Its target is not known. A single record per CDR3 protein comes from TCRdb applying MiXCR to the reads. Among 400,000 or so distinct CDR3 sequences listed, about a sixth were seen once. In germline, CDR1 is DFQATT, CDR2 SNEGSKA (reference sequence). V was pared by 3 bases and J by 9 bases, with 6 bases of the junction left unmatched. CDR3 size: 12 residues. This clonotype was sampled from a human donor in good health (CMV status not recorded). Some clones in this sample may be carry-over from other donors' samples. Source material: PBMCs. V and J are TRBV20-1 and TRBJ2-5, with 8 nucleotides matching TRBD2. The CDR3 DNA reads TGCAGTGCTAGCGGGGGGGTATTGTCCCAGTACTTC. Its translation: CSASGGVLSQYF.